This T cell receptor (beta chain) was sequenced during a study of control samples from healthy donors and cancer patients (dated by TCRdb to 2018 to 2020). Library method: the immunoSEQ multiplex PCR assay. Drawn from immuneACCESS, this table holds only the in-frame rearrangements with V and J called that TCRdb kept. Clones are partly lost; checked studies trace under half to an unresolved V gene and leave the rest unexplained. The sample data list 90,000 to 100,000 clones, and 84% of these were observed just once. The ten biggest clones cover 30% to 40% of the sample. The germline V gene (reference sequence) yields MNHEY for CDR1 and SMNVEV for CDR2. The V end loses 3 bases and the J end loses 0 bases, and a stretch of 9 bases separates them. There are 16 amino acids in the CDR3, from cysteine to phenylalanine inclusive. Just the 48-base CDR3 DNA is kept, in frame starting at base 1. Concerning this clone itself: Its antigen remains undetermined. Nothing much larger sits one base from this clone, and base qualities are not available.

The sequence joins TRBV27 to TRBJ2-6; the D gene assignment is ambiguous. Sequenced input: PBMCs. The receptor's source is a man aged 70 or older with lung cancer. DNA sequence: TGTGCCAGCAGTTTCCTAGACAACTCTGGGGCCAACGTCCTGACTTTC. It translates as CASSFLDNSGANVLTF.